Listed below are T cell receptor beta chains from one sample, sequenced in a study of Ad26.COV2.S vaccination and SARS-CoV-2 variants. Generated by immunoSEQ multiplex PCR, the TCRdb table keeps only in-frame clones and is missing some. This sample has around 240,000 clones, with around 87% found just once. The specimen was peripheral blood, collected in a trial of Ad26.COV2.S vaccine versus placebo. The receptors shown here come from a person aged 18-65 years who received the Ad26.COV2.S COVID-19 vaccine or a placebo. Both conserved end residues are part of each CDR3. A D gene is named only where the DNA matches it firmly.

>TRBJ2-7|TRBD1|TRBV11-2
CASSLAHGQGDYEQYF
>TRBJ2-5|TRBD2|TRBV4-3
CASSHRMGLAGEETQYF
>TRBJ1-1|TRBD1|TRBV30
CAGAGQVEAFF
>TRBJ1-5|NA|TRBV19
CASTNLGRSVGNQPQHF
>TRBJ1-3|NA|TRBV7-2
CASSPPRGLSGNTIYF
>TRBJ2-5|NA|TRBV6-2/TRBV6-3
CASSYSIPGARETQYF
>TRBJ2-2|NA|TRBV5-1
CASSLGGKNTGELFF
>TRBJ1-2|TRBD1|TRBV6-5
CASSYSRQGRDGYTF
>TRBJ1-1|NA|TRBV4-3
CASSQDGPGMNTEAFF
>TRBJ2-5|NA|TRBV13
CASSLDRGGAGQETQYF
>TRBJ2-7|TRBD1|TRBV6-1
CASSDRPGQGFYEQYF
>TRBJ2-5|NA|TRBV11-3
CASSTGQSTKETQYF
>TRBJ2-7|TRBD2|TRBV13
CASSLRLAAYEQYF
>TRBJ1-6|NA|TRBV28
CASSYRGINSPLHF
>TRBJ2-3|NA|TRBV6-6
CASGGRETDTQYF
>TRBJ2-3|TRBD2|TRBV5-1
CASSLMASGNRDTQYF
>TRBJ2-5|TRBD2|TRBV4-3
CASSQELAGGYETQYF
>TRBJ1-2|TRBD1|TRBV28
CASNLDPTGGSYGYTF
>TRBJ2-7|TRBD2|TRBV28
CASSPAGASSYEQYF
>TRBJ2-2|NA|TRBV10-1
CASNRQPTGELFF
>TRBJ2-7|NA|TRBV7-2
CASSLGRQPYEQYF
>TRBJ2-3|NA|TRBV27
CASSLGQTFTDTQYF
>TRBJ1-2|NA|TRBV13
CASSPFSTPNYGYTF
>TRBJ2-7|NA|TRBV28
CASSKGFYEQYF
>TRBJ2-1|NA|TRBV5-6
CASSLRQAEQFF
>TRBJ2-7|TRBD1|TRBV29-1
CSVVFDRGTYEQYF
>TRBJ2-1|NA|TRBV6-2/TRBV6-3
CASSYSQVRGEQFF
>TRBJ1-1|NA|TRBV7-8
CATSGRGGVVDTEAFF
>TRBJ1-1|NA|TRBV5-6
CASSLAGNHGGVSLTEAFF
>TRBJ2-3|NA|TRBV9
CASRGPSDTDTQYF
>TRBJ2-1|NA|TRBV10-2
CASLTTRGGHNEQFF
>TRBJ2-3|NA|TRBV14
CASSHLGGADTQYF
>TRBJ2-7|TRBD2|TRBV18
CASSPGLAATYEQYF
>TRBJ2-3|TRBD2|TRBV5-1
CASSPRTSGGVDTQYF
>TRBJ2-3|NA|TRBV27
CASSLAVADTQYF
>TRBJ1-5|NA|TRBV27
CASSLHSRQPQHF
>TRBJ1-5|TRBD1|TRBV6-5
CASRGDRRQPQHF
>TRBJ1-4|NA|TRBV9
CASSVGTVSNEKLFF
>TRBJ2-7|TRBD1|TRBV19
CASSETGGPYEQYF
>TRBJ2-2|NA|TRBV2
CAGKLSSLQGTGELFF
>TRBJ2-3|TRBD2|TRBV7-9
CASSLALAGPPPDTQYF
>TRBJ2-1|NA|TRBV7-2
CASSYSSGHNEQFF
>TRBJ1-4|TRBD1|TRBV24-1
CATSVGTGGGEKLFF